This TCR beta chain was observed in a study of resident and recirculating memory T cells in vitiligo. J was trimmed by 3 bases and V by 3 bases; bases with no gene match: 5. The CDR3 is made up of 14 amino acids. Germline V gene data show CDR1 as SQVTM and CDR2 as ANQGSEA. Repertoires were generated with immunoSEQ multiplex PCR, while TCRdb's copy carries only in-frame clones and drops some. The sample lists tens of thousands of clones; under 95% were seen once. The chain combines TRBV29-1 with TRBJ2-5; 9 positions agree with TRBD1. The clonotype was recovered from a male donor with vitiligo. Sequencing used blood. The DNA for the CDR3 is TGCAGCGTTGAGGGGACAGGGAAAGAAGAGACCCAGTACTTC. This sequence encodes CSVEGTGKEETQYF.